Given below is one T cell receptor (beta chain) in context. This receptor's antigen is unknown. Base-call qualities are not available, and no considerably larger clone is one nucleotide away. CD8 naive samples were CD45RO-negative cells positively selected for CCR7, giving a CD45RA+CCR7+ population that excluded TemRA cells. Healthy HIV-negative adults with no recently reported acute infections or vaccinations were included as donors. Only Caucasian adults living in Nashville, Tennessee, USA were represented among the donors. Blood was obtained by leukapheresis, after which PBMCs were separated by Ficoll-Histopaque density gradient centrifugation and cryopreserved in liquid nitrogen vapor phase. Analytical flow cytometry was used to check the purity and quantity of each magnetically sorted T cell population. Genomic DNA was isolated from each sorted fraction and quantified by UV absorbance on a Nanodrop 2000c.

CDR1 MDHEN and CDR2 SYDVKM were looked up in the germline V gene. Including cysteine and phenylalanine, the CDR3 has 18 amino acids. Only the CDR3 DNA is retained, 54 bases long and in frame from the first base. Here V drops 6 bases and J drops 5 bases, and the junction holds 18 bases not matched to any gene. Using the deep immunoSEQ assay, TCR CDR3 regions were amplified from genomic DNA by multiplex PCR. Genomic DNA extracted from each cell subset was distributed evenly over all wells of several immunoSEQ 96-well plates, and each plate served as one replicate. For sorted subsets, each replicate PCR was loaded with about 0.2 ug genomic DNA, equivalent to approximately 27,000 T cell genomes. The purified libraries were quantified using a Qubit 3.0 fluorometer, sized with a Bioanalyzer 2100, and then quantified again using the KAPA Library Quantification kit. Every immunoSEQ 96-well plate was sequenced on a separate single-read 150-cycle Illumina NextSeq 550 flow cell. The original pipeline was this. Because the immunoSEQ output included only junctional sequences and no quality scores, the filtering could not be the same as the filtering used for full-length reads. Sequences were annotated with PyIR, a Python wrapper for IgBLAST v1.9, using IMGT germline references to assign V/J genes and CDR3. Reads were filtered out if the reads had weak V/J assignments (E-value above 1e-6), no CDR3, stop codons, out-of-frame junctions, or ambiguous translated residues. V3J clonotypes were defined by identical inferred V gene, J gene, and CDR3 amino acid sequence. The percentage overlap between two repertoires was calculated by dividing the number of shared unique clonotypes by the size of the smaller repertoire. Repertoire richness was assessed with RTK rarefaction, the Chao1 estimator, and Recon v2.1 estimates of unobserved clonotypes. OLGA was used to compute generation probabilities for all TCRbeta clonotypes that the gDNA method yielded from a handful of donors. In its TCRdb copy, this immuneACCESS table keeps in-frame sequences only and misses some clones. Where compared with another copy, unresolved V genes explain less than half of these, and the others have no known cause. The V and J calls and the clone size are those of that table, but D and trimming were determined from the DNA. This sample gives approximately 720,000 clones in total; roughly nine tenths of them show up just once. The ten largest clones capture approximately 22% of the sample.

The entry originates in a study of shared clonotypes between healthy human individuals (TCRdb year 2020). A note on the overall study: The cohort comprised two women and three men aged 18 to 49 years. For each donor, three plates each were used for CD4 naive and CD4 memory, two plates were used for CD8 naive, and one plate was used for CD8 memory. To estimate repertoire size and how much clonotypes are shared between individuals, the study performed deep sequencing of blood TCR repertoires from roughly five healthy adults. To increase sequencing depth and limit assay-specific biases, different laboratories used diverse techniques to prepare libraries and sequence TCR repertoires. Per donor, leukapheresis produced somewhere between about 0.9 and 10 billion PBMCs.

The paper's findings and limits, for the study overall: Because the study included only a small number of donors, the genetic and exposure-history diversity represented was limited. Only blood was sampled, and tissue TCR repertoires likely differ from those in blood. Incomplete sequencing was indicated by rarefaction of sorted-subset datasets, despite the large sequencing depth. Higher generation probabilities were observed for clonotypes shared by all four sorted-subset donors than for non-shared clonotypes. Pairwise subsampling indicated that sequencing depth was expected to affect the degree of clonotype sharing among donors. Naive subsets generally had larger estimated clonotype richness than memory subsets. About 5% of naive CD4, 3.5% of naive CD8, approximately 2% of memory CD4, and roughly 0.4% of memory CD8 clonotypes were shared across several donors.

The clonotype originates from a man aged 25 to 45 in good health. The sample consisted of naive CD8+ T cells sorted from blood. The cell subset or site label for this specimen denotes: CD45RA+CCR7+. This chain is built from TRBV28 and TRBJ2-2, with 7 middle bases fitting TRBD2. The CDR3 loop reads CASSPPILAPSGTGELFF. In nucleotide form, the sequence is TGTGCCAGCAGCCCCCCTATACTAGCGCCGAGCGGGACCGGGGAGCTGTTTTTT.